This T cell receptor (beta chain) was found in a study of shared clonotypes between healthy human individuals. At the level of the study: Contributing individuals were two females and a few males aged 18 to 49. Study-level findings and limits: Clonotypes shared by all four donors outscored non-shared clonotypes in generation probability.

As to this clone: Its antigen is currently unknown.

The ends lost 6 bases at V and 5 bases at J; junction bases unmatched: 9. The germline V gene encodes CDR1 MNHNY and CDR2 SVGAGI (reference sequence). The CDR3 length is 14 residues. Profiling relied on immunoSEQ multiplex PCR, and the TCRdb table lists in-frame clones only, not all of them. The sample includes some 600,000 clones, roughly 96% of them seen just once. CD8 cells regarded as naive lacked CD45RO, were positively chosen for CCR7, and omitted terminally differentiated effector memory CD45RA+ cells. The sample taken for sequencing was naive CD8+ T cells sorted from blood. The chain couples TRBV6-6 to TRBJ2-7, with 8 bases matching TRBD1. This receptor was taken from a woman aged 25 to 45 in good health. CDR3 in DNA: TGTGCCAGCAGGCTCCAGGGGGCTTTCGACGAGCAGTACTTC. Translation gives CASRLQGAFDEQYF.